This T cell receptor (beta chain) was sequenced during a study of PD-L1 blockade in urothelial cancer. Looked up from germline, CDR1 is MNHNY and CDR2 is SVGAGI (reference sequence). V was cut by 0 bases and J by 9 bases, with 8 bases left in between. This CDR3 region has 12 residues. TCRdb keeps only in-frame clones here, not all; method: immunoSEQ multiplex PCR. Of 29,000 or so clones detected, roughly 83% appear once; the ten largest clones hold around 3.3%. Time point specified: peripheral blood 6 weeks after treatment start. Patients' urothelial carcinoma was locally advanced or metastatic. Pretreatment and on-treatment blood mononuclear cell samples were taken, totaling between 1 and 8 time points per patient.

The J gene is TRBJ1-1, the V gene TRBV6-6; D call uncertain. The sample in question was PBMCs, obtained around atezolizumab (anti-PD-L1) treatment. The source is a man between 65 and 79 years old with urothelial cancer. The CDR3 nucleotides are TGTGCCAGCAGTTACTCCGCAGTACAAGCTTTCTTT. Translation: CASSYSAVQAFF.